The rows below give T cell receptor beta chains drawn from one sample of a study of blood T cells in healthy people across ages. In TCRdb, the 5' RACE reads were re-called with MiXCR into one record per CDR3 protein. The sample lists 650,000 to 1,000,000 distinct CDR3 sequences; around 50% were seen once. Material: blood. These receptors all stem from a man at least 80 years old in good health. CDR3s include the opening cysteine and the closing phenylalanine or tryptophan. The D gene is left open where the match is weak. Rows give clone size only sometimes, using once, few, many, or a class for an expanded clone.

clone_size: many; d_call: NA; j_call: TRBJ2-7; v_call: TRBV7-2; cdr3_aa: CASSPRQGLPYEQYF; cdr3_nt: TGTGCCAGCAGCCCGAGGCAGGGTCTTCCCTACGAGCAGTACTTC
clone_size: NA; d_call: NA; j_call: TRBJ1-4; v_call: TRBV3-1; cdr3_aa: CASSQREKLFF; cdr3_nt: TGTGCCAGCAGCCAGAGGGAAAAACTGTTTTTT
clone_size: few; d_call: NA; j_call: TRBJ2-6; v_call: TRBV14; cdr3_aa: CASSQDWMAGANVLTF; cdr3_nt: TGTGCCAGCAGCCAAGATTGGATGGCTGGGGCCAACGTCCTGACTTTC
clone_size: few; d_call: TRBD1; j_call: TRBJ2-1; v_call: TRBV10-3; cdr3_aa: CAISERTGGNNEQFF; cdr3_nt: TGTGCCATCAGTGAGCGGACAGGGGGGAACAATGAGCAGTTCTTC
clone_size: NA; d_call: NA; j_call: TRBJ2-1; v_call: TRBV7-2; cdr3_aa: CASRLRAVTDEQFF; cdr3_nt: TGTGCCAGCAGATTGAGGGCAGTAACGGATGAGCAGTTCTTC
clone_size: NA; d_call: NA; j_call: TRBJ1-1; v_call: TRBV6-4; cdr3_aa: CASSEQSNTEAFF; cdr3_nt: TGTGCCAGCAGCGAACAGTCGAACACTGAAGCTTTCTTT
clone_size: NA; d_call: NA; j_call: TRBJ1-2; v_call: TRBV4-3; cdr3_aa: CASSQDRGGVHGYTF; cdr3_nt: TGCGCCAGCAGCCAAGATAGGGGTGGGGTTCATGGCTACACCTTC
clone_size: NA; d_call: NA; j_call: TRBJ2-5; v_call: TRBV20-1; cdr3_aa: CSPRDIQTQETQYF; cdr3_nt: TGCAGTCCCCGGGACATTCAAACGCAAGAGACCCAGTACTTC
clone_size: few; d_call: NA; j_call: TRBJ1-2; v_call: TRBV7-2; cdr3_aa: CASSLMGQGYGYTF; cdr3_nt: TGTGCCAGCAGCTTAATGGGTCAGGGGTATGGCTACACCTTC
clone_size: NA; d_call: NA; j_call: TRBJ2-5; v_call: TRBV18; cdr3_aa: CASSPRPRAETQYF; cdr3_nt: TGTGCCAGCTCACCACGGCCGAGGGCGGAGACCCAGTACTTC
clone_size: NA; d_call: TRBD1; j_call: TRBJ1-4; v_call: TRBV7-3; cdr3_aa: CASSMRQGEKLFF; cdr3_nt: TGTGCCAGCAGCATGAGACAGGGAGAAAAACTGTTTTTT
clone_size: many; d_call: NA; j_call: TRBJ2-7; v_call: TRBV21-1; cdr3_aa: CASTSGSGSYEQYF; cdr3_nt: TGTGCCAGCACCTCGGGTAGCGGGAGCTACGAGCAGTACTTC
clone_size: NA; d_call: TRBD1; j_call: TRBJ1-2; v_call: TRBV20-1; cdr3_aa: CSAGTGANYGYTF; cdr3_nt: TGCAGTGCTGGAACAGGGGCGAACTATGGCTACACCTTC
clone_size: NA; d_call: TRBD1; j_call: TRBJ1-1; v_call: TRBV20-1; cdr3_aa: CSARGTGGYTEAFF; cdr3_nt: TGCAGTGCTAGAGGGACAGGGGGCTACACTGAAGCTTTCTTT
clone_size: many; d_call: TRBD2; j_call: TRBJ2-7; v_call: TRBV7-8; cdr3_aa: CASSGGDSGRDSYEQYF; cdr3_nt: TGTGCCAGCAGCGGGGGGGATAGCGGGAGGGACTCCTACGAGCAGTACTTC
clone_size: NA; d_call: NA; j_call: TRBJ2-3; v_call: TRBV7-3; cdr3_aa: CASSPRGGARDTQYF; cdr3_nt: TGTGCCAGCAGCCCACGAGGGGGGGCGAGGGATACGCAGTATTTT
clone_size: NA; d_call: NA; j_call: TRBJ2-7; v_call: TRBV20-1; cdr3_aa: CSARGGANYNEQYF; cdr3_nt: TGCAGTGCTAGGGGGGGGGCGAACTACAATGAGCAGTACTTC
clone_size: NA; d_call: NA; j_call: TRBJ2-2; v_call: TRBV6-6; cdr3_aa: CASSYSKTGNTGELFF; cdr3_nt: TGTGCCAGCAGTTACTCAAAAACAGGGAACACCGGGGAGCTGTTTTTT
clone_size: NA; d_call: TRBD2; j_call: TRBJ2-1; v_call: TRBV28; cdr3_aa: CASSFVIAGQFF; cdr3_nt: TGTGCCAGCAGTTTTGTGATAGCGGGACAGTTCTTC
clone_size: few; d_call: NA; j_call: TRBJ2-1; v_call: TRBV5-1; cdr3_aa: CASSQTATNNEQFF; cdr3_nt: TGCGCCAGCAGCCAGACAGCCACCAACAATGAGCAGTTCTTC
clone_size: NA; d_call: TRBD1; j_call: TRBJ1-2; v_call: TRBV5-1; cdr3_aa: CASSLDIQGADYGYTF; cdr3_nt: TGCGCCAGCAGCTTGGATATCCAGGGGGCGGACTATGGCTACACCTTC
clone_size: few; d_call: TRBD2; j_call: TRBJ2-1; v_call: TRBV5-1; cdr3_aa: CASCILAGVCDEQFF; cdr3_nt: TGCGCCAGCTGCATACTAGCGGGAGTCTGCGATGAGCAGTTCTTC
clone_size: few; d_call: NA; j_call: TRBJ2-3; v_call: TRBV10-3; cdr3_aa: CAISGSQPSTDTQYF; cdr3_nt: TGTGCCATCAGTGGGTCGCAACCTAGCACAGATACGCAGTATTTT
clone_size: NA; d_call: TRBD2; j_call: TRBJ2-5; v_call: TRBV5-1; cdr3_aa: CASSLDSTSRRETQYF; cdr3_nt: TGCGCCAGCAGCTTGGATTCGACTAGCAGAAGGGAGACCCAGTACTTC
clone_size: NA; d_call: NA; j_call: TRBJ2-5; v_call: TRBV7-9; cdr3_aa: CASSVDRAAEQYF; cdr3_nt: TGTGCCAGCAGCGTTGACCGGGCTGCTGAGCAGTACTTC
clone_size: NA; d_call: NA; j_call: TRBJ2-1; v_call: TRBV9; cdr3_aa: CASSVWEQGPYNEQFF; cdr3_nt: TGTGCCAGCAGCGTATGGGAACAGGGACCCTACAATGAGCAGTTCTTC
clone_size: NA; d_call: NA; j_call: TRBJ2-7; v_call: TRBV4-1; cdr3_aa: CASSQDLSSYEQYF; cdr3_nt: TGCGCCAGCAGCCAAGACCTGAGCTCCTACGAGCAGTACTTC
clone_size: NA; d_call: NA; j_call: TRBJ1-2; v_call: TRBV10-3; cdr3_aa: CAISEGSGPNYGYTF; cdr3_nt: TGTGCCATCAGTGAGGGGTCGGGCCCTAACTATGGCTACACCTTC
clone_size: NA; d_call: TRBD2; j_call: TRBJ2-7; v_call: TRBV3-1; cdr3_aa: CASSQDVLELAGEQYF; cdr3_nt: TGTGCCAGCAGCCAAGATGTTTTAGAGCTAGCGGGAGAGCAGTACTTC
clone_size: few; d_call: NA; j_call: TRBJ2-1; v_call: TRBV24-1; cdr3_aa: CATSPQNNEQFF; cdr3_nt: TGTGCCACCAGCCCACAAAACAATGAGCAGTTCTTC
clone_size: NA; d_call: NA; j_call: TRBJ2-2; v_call: TRBV28; cdr3_aa: CASSLQLSGELFF; cdr3_nt: TGTGCCAGCAGTTTACAACTGAGCGGGGAGCTGTTTTTT
clone_size: many; d_call: TRBD2; j_call: TRBJ2-3; v_call: TRBV6-1; cdr3_aa: CASRSLLAGATDTQYF; cdr3_nt: TGTGCCAGCAGGTCTTTACTAGCGGGAGCCACAGATACGCAGTATTTT
clone_size: few; d_call: TRBD1; j_call: TRBJ2-1; v_call: TRBV5-1; cdr3_aa: CASSPQRQGIVSEQFF; cdr3_nt: TGCGCCAGCAGCCCACAAAGACAGGGGATAGTCAGTGAGCAGTTCTTC
clone_size: NA; d_call: NA; j_call: TRBJ2-3; v_call: TRBV6-1; cdr3_aa: CASSEEGDTQYF; cdr3_nt: TGTGCCAGCAGTGAAGAGGGCGATACGCAGTATTTT
clone_size: few; d_call: TRBD2; j_call: TRBJ2-7; v_call: TRBV20-1; cdr3_aa: CSALGRTSGHSYNEQYF; cdr3_nt: TGCAGTGCTCTCGGCCGGACTAGCGGGCACTCCTACAATGAGCAGTACTTC